One and the same sample provided the 23 T cell receptor beta chains below, sequenced in a study of T cells in Graves' hyperthyroidism and ophthalmopathy. The source material, RNA transcripts, was used to amplify TCR beta CDR3 regions. During a first-round RT-PCR of the TCR CDR3, the HTBI primer set was used. TCRdb reprocessed the multiplex PCR reads via MiXCR and lists one record per CDR3 protein. The repertoire holds around 300,000 distinct CDR3 sequences, with roughly 13% as singletons. Material for sequencing was blood. The receptors shown here come from a middle-aged woman with Graves' hyperthyroidism.

This clonotype was counted many times. V usage is TRBV5-5 and J usage is TRBJ2-5; 9 bases map to TRBD1. Trimming cost V 4 bases and J 5 bases; bases outside gene matches: 12. The CDR3 runs 16 residues. CDR1 SGHKS and CDR2 YYEKEE come from the germline V gene (reference sequence). The CDR3 DNA reads TGTGCCAGCAGCCCGGGGGACAGGGTATTTTTTGAGACCCAGTACTTC. Its protein is CASSPGDRVFFETQYF. Combining the CDR3 with reference TRBV5-5 and TRBJ2-5 gives the whole variable domain DAGVTQSPTHLIKTRGQQVTLRCSPISGHKSVSWYQQVLGQGPQFIFQYYEKEERGRGNFPDRFSARQFPNYSSELNVNALLLGDSALYLCASSPGDRVFFETQYFGPGTRLLVL.

This clonotype occurred a few times. CDR3 in amino acids: CASSHLGGSSGNTIYF. CDR3 bases: TGTGCCAGCAGCCACCTCGGAGGGAGCTCTGGAAACACCATATATTTT. The V and J genes are TRBV7-9 and TRBJ1-3; D not resolved. Germline assignment: CDR1 SEHNR and CDR2 FQNEAQ (reference sequence). The CDR3 consists of 16 residues. V was cut by 5 bases and J by 0 bases, with 14 bases left in between. The variable domain in full, with the rest retrieved from reference TRBV7-9 and TRBJ1-3, is DTGVSQNPRHKITKRGQNVTFRCDPISEHNRLYWYRQTLGQGPEFLTYFQNEAQLEKSRLLSDRFSAERPKGSFSTLEIQRTEQGDSAMYLCASSHLGGSSGNTIYFGEGSWLTVV.

This clonotype was picked up many times. The J gene is TRBJ2-1, the V gene TRBV28; D may be TRBD2 (6 bases). Germline CDR1 and CDR2: MDHEN and SYDVKM. Trimming removed 11 bases from V and 5 bases from J, with 16 bases in between. This CDR3 has 13 amino acids. The CDR3 DNA reads TGTGCCGCCCGGGGGTCCTCTCACAATGAGCAGTTCTTC. Encoded protein: CAARGSSHNEQFF.

In this sample, this clonotype turned up many times. CDR3: CASSEIRLAGSYEQYF. The CDR3 DNA sequence: TGTGCCAGCAGCGAAATCCGGCTAGCGGGAAGCTACGAGCAGTACTTC. This rearrangement joins TRBV28 to TRBJ2-7; 9 nucleotides agree with TRBD2. V lost 6 bases to trimming and J lost 3 bases; unmatched junction nucleotides: 12. Germline V gene data show CDR1 as MDHEN and CDR2 as SYDVKM. The CDR3 length is 16 residues.

Many counts were recorded for this clonotype. This chain connects TRBV7-3 to TRBJ2-1; 9 nucleotides match TRBD2. Per the germline V gene, CDR1 is SGHTA and CDR2 is FQGTGA. CDR3 length: 13 amino acids. The ends lost 5 bases at V and 8 bases at J; junction bases unmatched: 4. CDR3 loop: CASSLGLAYEQFF. In nucleotides, the CDR3 is TGTGCCAGCAGCCTGGGACTAGCCTATGAGCAGTTCTTC.

This rearrangement joins TRBV19 to TRBJ2-1; 8 bases agree with TRBD2. Germline values: CDR1 LNHDA, CDR2 SQIVND (reference sequence). The CDR3 consists of 17 residues. V dropped 5 bases and J dropped 3; count of bases not matched to a gene: 12. The CDR3 reads CASSVNSGTSGYNEQFF. For the CDR3, the DNA is TGTGCCAGTAGTGTGAACTCCGGAACTAGCGGCTACAATGAGCAGTTCTTC.

A few counts support this clonotype. This sequence joins TRBV20-1 and TRBJ1-6, with D maybe TRBD1 (5 bases). The V gene lost 0 bases and the J gene lost 5 bases, with 11 bases spanning the gap. The CDR3 runs 15 residues. Germline V gene data show CDR1 as DFQATT and CDR2 as SNEGSKA (reference sequence). The CDR3 sequence: CSARDLQGDNSPLHF. The DNA of the CDR3 is TGCAGTGCTAGAGATCTCCAAGGGGATAATTCACCCCTCCACTTT.

This clonotype has a count of ten or more. The CDR3 protein is CASSIRARGYTF. In DNA form, the CDR3 reads TGTGCCAGCAGTATCAGGGCGCGTGGCTACACCTTC. This chain links TRBV28 with TRBJ1-2; D may be TRBD1 (5 bases). Germline assignment: CDR1 MDHEN and CDR2 SYDVKM. This CDR3 spans 12 amino acids. V was trimmed by 5 bases and J by 7 bases, leaving 11 bases between them.

As to this clonotype: Being one base from a much bigger clone, this may be a read error. The chain couples TRBV15 to TRBJ1-1; no reliable D call. This CDR3 contains 14 residues. With 1 base removed from V and 4 bases from J, the gap between germline ends came to 10 bases. CDR1 is LNHNV and CDR2 is YYDKDF in the germline V gene (reference sequence). Here the CDR3 reads CATSRGGSSTEAFF. CDR3 DNA sequence: TGTGCCACCAGCAGAGGAGGCAGCAGCACTGAAGCTTTCTTT.

The sample holds many counts of this clonotype. The chain carries TRBV7-3 and TRBJ1-1; a weak D match, TRBD1 (6 bases). Trimming pared 5 bases from V and 2 bases from J, leaving 9 bases between. Looked up from germline, CDR1 is SGHTA and CDR2 is FQGTGA. The CDR3 consists of 13 residues. CDR3 coding DNA: TGTGCCAGCAGCCTGGACAGTAACACTGAAGCTTTCTTT. Translation gives CASSLDSNTEAFF.

This clonotype was counted many times. V and J are TRBV12-5 and TRBJ2-2; D uncertain. CDR1 is LGHNT and CDR2 is FRNRAP in the germline V gene. Trimming removed 4 bases from V and 5 bases from J, with 11 bases in between. The CDR3 is made up of 14 amino acids. The CDR3: CASGSQTVTGELFF. The CDR3 DNA is TGTGCTAGTGGTTCCCAGACGGTTACCGGGGAGCTGTTTTTT.

In its sample, this clonotype was seen many times. V usage is TRBV12-3 or TRBV12-4 and J usage is TRBJ2-5, with 12 bases lining up with TRBD2. This CDR3 has 16 residues. Losses at the gene ends were 3 bases for V and 7 bases for J; bases not matched to a gene: 9. The CDR3 DNA sequence: TGTGCCAGCAGTTTTTGGGCTAGCGGGAGGGCAGTGACCCAGTACTTC. The encoded protein is CASSFWASGRAVTQYF.

The chain has TRBV11-3 and TRBJ2-5, with D possibly being TRBD1 or TRBD2 (5 bases each). V lost 5 bases and J lost 4, with 17 bases in between. Per the germline V gene, CDR1 is SGHNT and CDR2 is YENEEA. The CDR3 is 15 amino acids. CDR3 residues: CASSLGQGASETQYF. CDR3 bases: TGTGCCAGCAGCCTGGGGCAGGGAGCTTCAGAGACCCAGTACTTC.

This clonotype was observed a few times. This chain joins TRBV2 and TRBJ1-6, with D possibly matching TRBD1 (5 bases). Looked up from germline, CDR1 is SNHLY and CDR2 is FYNNEI. The CDR3 is 12 amino acids. V was cut by 6 bases and J by 10 bases, with 10 bases left in between. CDR3 protein: CASRAGLSPLHF. CDR3 in DNA: TGTGCCAGCAGAGCAGGGTTGTCACCCCTCCACTTT.

This clonotype has just a few counts. The rearrangement joins TRBV28 to TRBJ1-2; 9 bases fit TRBD1. The CDR3 is 17 residues long. The germline V gene encodes CDR1 MDHEN and CDR2 SYDVKM. V lost 4 bases, J lost 2 bases, and 11 bases stayed unmatched. CDR3 sequence: CASSSSEIDRGNYGYTF. The CDR3 coding sequence is TGTGCCAGCAGTTCCTCCGAGATCGACAGGGGGAACTATGGCTACACCTTC.

The chain recombines TRBV12-3 or TRBV12-4 with TRBJ2-3; 8 bases match TRBD2. J was trimmed by 1 base and V by 4 bases; bases with no gene match: 10. The CDR3 is 17 amino acids. For the CDR3, the DNA is TGTGCCAGCAGTTCCCCCCCCGGGCGGGGGGGCACAGATACGCAGTATTTT. Protein: CASSSPPGRGGTDTQYF.

In this sample, this clonotype turned up many times. The chain links TRBV2 to TRBJ2-5; no clear D gene. The CDR3 runs to 14 residues. V was cut by 2 bases and J by 5 bases, with 12 bases left in between. Germline CDR1 reads SNHLY; CDR2 reads FYNNEI. DNA of the CDR3: TGTGCCAGCAGTGAAAGGCAGGTGCCGGAGACCCAGTACTTC. Protein: CASSERQVPETQYF. Looking up the rest from reference TRBV2 and TRBJ2-5 gives the full variable domain: EPEVTQTPSHQVTQMGQEVILRCVPISNHLYFYWYRQILGQKVEFLVSFYNNEISEKSEIFDDQFSVERPDGSNFTLKIRSTKLEDSAMYFCASSERQVPETQYFGPGTRLLVL.

This sequence joins TRBV2 and TRBJ2-7; D is perhaps TRBD2 (6 bases). This CDR3 comprises 13 residues. CDR1 and CDR2 (germline): SNHLY, FYNNEI. V was trimmed by 4 bases and J by 5 bases, leaving 12 bases between them. CDR3 region: CASSAGTLDEQYF. In nucleotides, the CDR3 is TGTGCCAGCAGTGCCGGGACTCTCGACGAGCAGTACTTC.

The sample holds a few counts of this clonotype. The chain is built from TRBV28 and TRBJ2-2; TRBD2 aligns across 7 bases. This CDR3 has 15 amino acids. Germline CDR1 MDHEN, CDR2 SYDVKM. J was trimmed by 4 bases and V by 7 bases; bases with no gene match: 9. The CDR3 nucleotides are TGTGCCAGCATGACCCAGACTAGCTTCACCGGGGAGCTGTTTTTT. Translating it yields CASMTQTSFTGELFF.

This clonotype was seen many times. The V gene is TRBV24-1, the J gene TRBJ1-5; no clear D. The CDR3 spans 16 residues. Germline CDR1 reads KGHDR; CDR2 reads SFDVKD. Trimming pared 5 bases from V and 2 bases from J, leaving 15 bases between. CDR3 coding DNA: TGTGCCACCAGTGTATGGCGGCACGCCGGCAATCAGCCCCAGCATTTT. It specifies CATSVWRHAGNQPQHF.

The chain couples TRBV7-3 to TRBJ1-2, with a possible D match to TRBD1 (6 bases). Trimming removed 0 bases at V and 4 bases at J, with 15 bases between. The germline V gene encodes CDR1 SGHTA and CDR2 FQGTGA. The CDR3 consists of 16 residues. The CDR3 here is CASSLTHGTPVYGYTF. CDR3 in DNA: TGTGCCAGCAGCTTAACCCACGGGACACCAGTCTATGGCTACACCTTC.

This clonotype was counted at least ten times. The V call is TRBV2, the J call TRBJ2-1; perhaps TRBD2 as D (6 bases). Trimming removed 7 bases from V and 7 bases from J, with 11 bases in between. CDR3 length equals 12 residues. Per the germline V gene, CDR1 is SNHLY and CDR2 is FYNNEI. CDR3 DNA sequence: TGTGCCAGCATCCGCGGGGAGAATGAGCAGTTCTTC. Amino acid sequence: CASIRGENEQFF.

At least ten counts were recorded for this clonotype. This chain connects TRBV7-9 to TRBJ1-1; 8 bases agree with TRBD1. J gave up 4 bases and V 1 base, and 5 bases lay outside the gene matches. The CDR3 spans 15 residues. Germline assignment: CDR1 SEHNR and CDR2 FQNEAQ (reference sequence). The CDR3 bases are TGTGCCAGCAGCTTAGGACAGGGGCGGGTCACTGAAGCTTTCTTT. Translation: CASSLGQGRVTEAFF.